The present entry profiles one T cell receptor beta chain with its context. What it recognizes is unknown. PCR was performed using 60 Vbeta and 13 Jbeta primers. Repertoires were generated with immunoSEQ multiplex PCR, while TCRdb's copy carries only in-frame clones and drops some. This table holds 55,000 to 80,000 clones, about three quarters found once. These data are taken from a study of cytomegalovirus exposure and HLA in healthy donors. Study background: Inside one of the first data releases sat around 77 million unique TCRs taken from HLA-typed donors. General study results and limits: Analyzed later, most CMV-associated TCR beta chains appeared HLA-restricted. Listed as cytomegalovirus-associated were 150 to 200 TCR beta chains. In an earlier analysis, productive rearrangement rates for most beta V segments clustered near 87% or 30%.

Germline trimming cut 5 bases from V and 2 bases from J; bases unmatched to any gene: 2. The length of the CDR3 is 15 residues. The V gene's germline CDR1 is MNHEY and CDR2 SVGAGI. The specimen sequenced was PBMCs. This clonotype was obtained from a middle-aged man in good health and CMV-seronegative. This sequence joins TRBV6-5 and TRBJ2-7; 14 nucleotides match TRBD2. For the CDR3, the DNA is TGTGCCAGCAGTGGGACTAGCGGGGGTACCTACGAGCAGTACTTC. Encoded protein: CASSGTSGGTYEQYF.